One sample yielded the 10 T cell receptor beta chains listed below, sequenced in a study of T-cell reconstitution after alpha-beta-depleted transplantation in children. Preparation of the TCRbeta library involved a method that used unique molecular identifiers. TCRdb re-called the PCR reads through MiXCR, storing one row per CDR3 protein. The sample contains about 97,000 distinct CDR3 sequences, 4.5% to 7.5% of which appear only once. The material sequenced was PBMCs, mostly from graft donor cells, taken 60 days after TCRalphabeta/CD19-depleted stem cell transplant. The source is a female patient between 2 and 15 years old who had a stem cell transplant for Fanconi anemia, so the T cells may come from the graft donor.

Many counts were recorded for this clonotype. This chain uses TRBV25-1 with TRBJ2-2, with TRBD1 matching over 10 bases. There are 16 residues in the CDR3. Germline V lookup: CDR1 MGHDK, CDR2 SYGVNS. V gave up 8 bases and J gave up 6 bases; unmatched junction bases: 12. CDR3 amino acids: CASLQPNGQGAGELFF. DNA for the CDR3: TGTGCCAGCCTTCAACCTAATGGACAGGGGGCCGGGGAGCTGTTTTTT.

The table lists this clonotype with many counts. The V and J genes are TRBV30 and TRBJ2-5; 7 bases map to TRBD1. This CDR3 has 12 residues. Germline CDR1 GTSNPN, CDR2 SVGIG (reference sequence). Germline trimming cut 2 bases from V and 4 bases from J; bases unmatched to any gene: 1. In DNA form, the CDR3 reads TGTGCCTGGAGTCCAGGGGGAGAGACCCAGTACTTC. It codes for CAWSPGGETQYF.

This clonotype was picked up many times. The CDR3, as DNA: TGCAGTGCCACGGACAGGCCCTACGAGCAGTACTTC. Amino acids: CSATDRPYEQYF. The rearrangement links TRBV20-1 to TRBJ2-7, with 7 bases matching TRBD1. There are 12 residues in the CDR3. After removal of 6 bases from V and 2 bases from J, the junction contained 4 bases not matched to a gene. The germline V gene encodes CDR1 DFQATT and CDR2 SNEGSKA (reference sequence).

This clonotype has ten or more counts. V gene TRBV5-1 combines with J gene TRBJ2-7; D unclear. V lost 3 bases, J lost 7 bases, and 11 bases lay in between. There are 12 residues in the CDR3. Germline CDR1 SGHRS, CDR2 YFSETQ. The CDR3 is CASSSDVWEQYF. The CDR3 nucleotides read TGCGCCAGCAGCTCGGACGTCTGGGAGCAGTACTTC.

This clonotype was observed at least ten times. This chain uses TRBV20-1 with TRBJ1-2; D call uncertain. V was clipped by 3 bases and J by 4 bases, with 12 bases between them. CDR3 size: 13 residues. Per germline, CDR1 DFQATT and CDR2 SNEGSKA (reference sequence). The CDR3 DNA reads as TGCAGTGCTAGTTGGACCGTAGGCTATGGCTACACCTTC. As protein: CSASWTVGYGYTF.

With regard to this clonotype: A much larger clone differs from this one at a single base, so this may be a read error. The chain uses TRBV3-1 and TRBJ1-4; D is ambiguous. V was pared by 8 bases and J by 8 bases, with 30 bases between. This CDR3 comprises 18 residues. Looked up from germline, CDR1 is LGHDT and CDR2 is YNNKEL (reference sequence). This CDR3 reads CASCPITPGWMGVEKLFF. CDR3 nucleotide sequence: TGTGCCAGCTGTCCGATAACCCCCGGATGGATGGGAGTGGAAAAACTGTTTTTT.

This clonotype turned up a few times. The rearrangement links TRBV15 to TRBJ2-7; a weak D match, TRBD2 (7 bases). Germline CDR1 is LNHNV and CDR2 is YYDKDF (reference sequence). V lost 5 bases to trimming and J lost 2 bases, with 22 bases between them. This CDR3 contains 17 residues. The CDR3 is CATSDGDGGASTYEQYF. The CDR3 bases are TGTGCCACCAGCGATGGGGATGGGGGGGCGTCAACCTACGAGCAGTACTTC.

This clonotype was recorded many times. The genes are TRBV6-5 and TRBJ2-2; 12 bases are shared with TRBD2. The CDR3 has 15 amino acids. Germline V gives CDR1 MNHEY, CDR2 SVGAGI. J was trimmed by 7 bases and V by 8 bases; bases with no gene match: 8. CDR3 nucleotides: TGTGCCAGCCGGACTAGCGGGGAGGGATTCGGGGAGCTGTTTTTT. Translation gives CASRTSGEGFGELFF.

V usage is TRBV21-1 and J usage is TRBJ1-5; the table's D gene call, TRBD1, was not cross checked with the DNA. TRBV21-1 is assigned pseudogene status. This CDR3 has 14 amino acids. CDR3 sequence (DNA): TGTGCCAGCGTCCAACAGGGGCGCAATCAGCCCCAGCATTTT. Protein sequence: CASVQQGRNQPQHF.

This clonotype was seen repeatedly, ten times or more. The chain combines TRBV3-1 with TRBJ2-1, with 9 bases identical to TRBD2. The V segment lost 5 bases and the J segment 12 bases; nucleotides outside the gene matches: 11. CDR3 length: 14 amino acids. The germline V gene has CDR1 LGHDT and CDR2 YNNKEL (reference sequence). Written as DNA, the CDR3 is TGTGCCAGCAGCGTTAGCGGGAGTAGGGGAGGGCAGTTCTTC. It translates to CASSVSGSRGGQFF.